This T cell receptor beta chain was retrieved from a study of blood T cell repertoires in COVID-19. The overall study: Donors in the United States, Italy and Spain gave samples during acute or convalescent COVID-19. The cDNA or gDNA used as material had been derived from T cells, B-cell-depleted T cells, or PBMCs.

In the study's own analysis: Quantification of nucleated cells was approximated via reference gene primer amplification. Here immunoSEQ multiplex PCR was the method, and the copy in TCRdb shows in-frame clones only, minus some. V, J and clone size were drawn from that table, and D and trimming were deduced from the DNA. The profile covers fewer than 110,000 clones, with over 60% appearing a single time and 4% to 4.5% taken by the ten largest. V dropped 1 base and J dropped 7; count of bases not matched to a gene: 6. CDR3 size: 15 residues. Germline V gives CDR1 LGHNA, CDR2 YNFKEQ. The V gene is TRBV4-2, the J gene TRBJ1-4; 7 bases line up with TRBD1. What was sequenced was peripheral blood. The TCR comes from a man between 65 and 85 years old with acute or convalescent COVID-19. The CDR3 loop reads CASSQVGQTVEKLFF. CDR3 DNA sequence: TGTGCCAGCAGCCAAGTGGGACAGACTGTTGAAAAACTGTTTTTT.